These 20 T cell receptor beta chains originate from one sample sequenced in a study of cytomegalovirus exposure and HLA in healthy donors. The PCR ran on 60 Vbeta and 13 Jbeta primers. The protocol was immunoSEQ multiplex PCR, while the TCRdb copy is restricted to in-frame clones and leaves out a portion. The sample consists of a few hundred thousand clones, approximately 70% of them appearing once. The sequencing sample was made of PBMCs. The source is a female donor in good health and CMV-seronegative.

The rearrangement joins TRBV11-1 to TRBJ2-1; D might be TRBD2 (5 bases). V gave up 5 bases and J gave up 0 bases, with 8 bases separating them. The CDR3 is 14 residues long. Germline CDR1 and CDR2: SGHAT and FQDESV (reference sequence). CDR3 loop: CASSPGSSYNEQFF. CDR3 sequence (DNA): TGTGCCAGCAGCCCGGGAAGCTCCTACAATGAGCAGTTCTTC.

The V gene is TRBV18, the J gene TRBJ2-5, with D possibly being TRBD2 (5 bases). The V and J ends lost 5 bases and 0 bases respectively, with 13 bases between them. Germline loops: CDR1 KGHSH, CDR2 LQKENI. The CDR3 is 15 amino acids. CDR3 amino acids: CASSSNRGDQETQYF. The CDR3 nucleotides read TGTGCCAGCTCATCCAACCGGGGTGACCAAGAGACCCAGTACTTC.

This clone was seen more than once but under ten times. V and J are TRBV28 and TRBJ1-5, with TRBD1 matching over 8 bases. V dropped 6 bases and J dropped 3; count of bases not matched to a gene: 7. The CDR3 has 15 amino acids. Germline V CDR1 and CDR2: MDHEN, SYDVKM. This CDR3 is CASSRGQVFNQPQHF. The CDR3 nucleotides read TGTGCCAGCAGCCGGGGACAGGTGTTCAATCAGCCCCAGCATTTT.

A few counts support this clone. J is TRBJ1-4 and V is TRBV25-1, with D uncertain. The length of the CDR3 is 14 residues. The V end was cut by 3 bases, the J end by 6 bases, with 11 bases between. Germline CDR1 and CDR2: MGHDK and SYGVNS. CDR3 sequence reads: CASSEWETYEKLFF. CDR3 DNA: TGTGCCAGCAGTGAGTGGGAGACTTATGAAAAACTGTTTTTT.

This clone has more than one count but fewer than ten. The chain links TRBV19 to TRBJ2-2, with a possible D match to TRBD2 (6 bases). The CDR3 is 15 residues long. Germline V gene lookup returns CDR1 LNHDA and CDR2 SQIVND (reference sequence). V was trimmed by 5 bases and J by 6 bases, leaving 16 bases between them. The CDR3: CASSWDWVGSGELFF. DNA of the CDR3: TGTGCCAGTAGTTGGGACTGGGTGGGCTCCGGGGAGCTGTTTTTT.

CDR3 region: CASSRDSSSYEQYF. The DNA of the CDR3 is TGTGCCAGCAGCCGGGACTCCAGCTCCTACGAGCAGTACTTC. The V and J genes are TRBV5-4 and TRBJ2-7; possible D gene TRBD2, 6 bases. V lost 4 bases, J lost 0 bases, and 11 bases lay in between. The CDR3 has 14 residues. Germline CDR1 SGHNT, CDR2 YYREEE (reference sequence).

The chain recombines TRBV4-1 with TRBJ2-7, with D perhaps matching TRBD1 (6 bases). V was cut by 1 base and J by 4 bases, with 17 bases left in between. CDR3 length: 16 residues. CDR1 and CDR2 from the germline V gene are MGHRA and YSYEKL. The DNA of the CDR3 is TGCGCCAGCAGCCAAGGTGTAGGGGACAAGGGGTACGAGCAGTACTTC. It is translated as CASSQGVGDKGYEQYF.

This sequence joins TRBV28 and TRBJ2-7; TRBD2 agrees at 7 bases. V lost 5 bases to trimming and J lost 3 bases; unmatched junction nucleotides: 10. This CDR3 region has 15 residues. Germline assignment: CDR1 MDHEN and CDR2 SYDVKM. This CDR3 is CASSDGAGVVYEQYF. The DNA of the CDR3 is TGTGCCAGCAGTGATGGCGCGGGAGTTGTCTACGAGCAGTACTTC.

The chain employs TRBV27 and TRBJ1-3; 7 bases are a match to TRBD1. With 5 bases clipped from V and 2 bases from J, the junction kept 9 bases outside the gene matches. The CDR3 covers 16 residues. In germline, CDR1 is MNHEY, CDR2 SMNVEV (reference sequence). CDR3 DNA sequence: TGTGCCAGCAGTCCAATCTTCGGACAGGCTGGAAACACCATATATTTT. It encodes CASSPIFGQAGNTIYF.

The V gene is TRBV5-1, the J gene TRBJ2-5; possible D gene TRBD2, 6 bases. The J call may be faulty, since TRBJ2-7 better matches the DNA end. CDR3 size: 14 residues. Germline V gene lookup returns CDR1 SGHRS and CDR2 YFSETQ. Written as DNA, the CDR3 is TGCGCCAGCAGCGGAGCAGGGAGGTCCTACGAGCAGTACTTC. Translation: CASSGAGRSYEQYF.

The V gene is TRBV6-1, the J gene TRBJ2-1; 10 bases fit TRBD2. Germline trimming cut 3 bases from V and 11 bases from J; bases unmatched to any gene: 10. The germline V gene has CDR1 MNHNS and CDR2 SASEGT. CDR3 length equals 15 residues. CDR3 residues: CASSDTLGTSEKQFF. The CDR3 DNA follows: TGTGCCAGCAGTGATACACTCGGGACTAGCGAGAAGCAGTTCTTC.

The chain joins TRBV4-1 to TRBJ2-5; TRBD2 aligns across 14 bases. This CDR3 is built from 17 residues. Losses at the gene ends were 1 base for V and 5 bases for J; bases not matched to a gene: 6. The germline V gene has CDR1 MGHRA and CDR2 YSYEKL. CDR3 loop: CASSQAGTSGRWETQYF. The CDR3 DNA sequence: TGCGCCAGCAGCCAAGCCGGGACTAGCGGGAGATGGGAGACCCAGTACTTC.

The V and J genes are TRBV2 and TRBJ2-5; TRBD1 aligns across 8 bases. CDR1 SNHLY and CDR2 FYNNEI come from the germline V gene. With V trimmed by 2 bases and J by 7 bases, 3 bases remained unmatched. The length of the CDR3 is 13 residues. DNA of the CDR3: TGTGCCAGCAGTGAACAGGGGGCGCGGACCCAGTACTTC. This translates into CASSEQGARTQYF.

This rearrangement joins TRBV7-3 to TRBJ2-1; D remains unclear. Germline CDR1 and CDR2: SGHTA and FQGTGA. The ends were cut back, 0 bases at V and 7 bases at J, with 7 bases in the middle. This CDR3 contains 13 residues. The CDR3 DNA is TGTGCCAGCAGCTTAACAGATGAGAATGAGCAGTTCTTC. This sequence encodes CASSLTDENEQFF.

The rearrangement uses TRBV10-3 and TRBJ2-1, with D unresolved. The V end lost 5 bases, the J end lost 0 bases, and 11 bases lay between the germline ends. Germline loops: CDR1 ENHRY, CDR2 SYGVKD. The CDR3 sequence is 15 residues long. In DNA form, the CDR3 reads TGTGCCATCAGTTACGGCGGCAGCTCCTACAATGAGCAGTTCTTC. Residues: CAISYGGSSYNEQFF.

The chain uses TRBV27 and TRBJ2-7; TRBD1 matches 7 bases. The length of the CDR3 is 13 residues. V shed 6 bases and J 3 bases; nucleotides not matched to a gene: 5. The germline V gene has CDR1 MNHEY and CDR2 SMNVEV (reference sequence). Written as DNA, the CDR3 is TGTGCCAGCAGACCACAGGGGTACTACGAGCAGTACTTC. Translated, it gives CASRPQGYYEQYF.

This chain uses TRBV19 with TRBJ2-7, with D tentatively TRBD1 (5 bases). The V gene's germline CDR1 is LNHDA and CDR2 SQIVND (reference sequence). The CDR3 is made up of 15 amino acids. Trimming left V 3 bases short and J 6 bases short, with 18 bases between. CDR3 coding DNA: TGTGCCAGTAGTATTACCCCCTCGACAGTCCGCGAGCAGTACTTC. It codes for CASSITPSTVREQYF.

CDR3 region: CASSAQDTGELFF. The CDR3 DNA sequence: TGTGCCAGCAGCGCCCAGGACACCGGGGAGCTGTTTTTT. V usage is TRBV6-4 and J usage is TRBJ2-2, with unresolved D. There are 13 residues in the CDR3. Deletions cut 6 bases from V and 3 bases from J, with 8 bases between. Looked up from germline, CDR1 is MRHNA and CDR2 is SNTAGT.

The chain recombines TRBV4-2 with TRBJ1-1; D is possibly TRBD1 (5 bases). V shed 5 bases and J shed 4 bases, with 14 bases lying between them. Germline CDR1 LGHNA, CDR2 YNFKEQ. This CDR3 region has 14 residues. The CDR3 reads CASSWGGVGTEAFF. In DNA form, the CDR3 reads TGTGCCAGCAGCTGGGGGGGGGTTGGCACTGAAGCTTTCTTT.

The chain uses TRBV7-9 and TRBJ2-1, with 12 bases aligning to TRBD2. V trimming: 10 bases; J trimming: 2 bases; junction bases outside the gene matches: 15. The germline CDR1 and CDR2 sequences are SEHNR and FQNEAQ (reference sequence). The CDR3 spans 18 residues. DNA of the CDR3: TGTGCCACCGGATCGCCTCCTAGGACTAGCGGGACCTACAATGAGCAGTTCTTC. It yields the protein CATGSPPRTSGTYNEQFF.